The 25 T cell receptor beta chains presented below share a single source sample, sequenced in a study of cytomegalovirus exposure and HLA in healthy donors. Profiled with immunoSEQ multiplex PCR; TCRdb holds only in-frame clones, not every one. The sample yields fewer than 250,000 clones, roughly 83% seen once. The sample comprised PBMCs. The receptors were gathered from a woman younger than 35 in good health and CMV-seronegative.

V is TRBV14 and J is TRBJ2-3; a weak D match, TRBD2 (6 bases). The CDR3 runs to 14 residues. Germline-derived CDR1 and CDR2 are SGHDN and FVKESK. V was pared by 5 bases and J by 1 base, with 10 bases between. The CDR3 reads CASSASGGTDTQYF. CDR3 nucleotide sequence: TGTGCCAGCAGCGCCTCGGGAGGCACAGATACGCAGTATTTT. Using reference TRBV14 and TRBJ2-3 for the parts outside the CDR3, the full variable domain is EAGVTQFPSHSVIEKGQTVTLRCDPISGHDNLYWYRRVMGKEIKFLLHFVKESKQDESGMPNNRFLAERTGGTYSTLKVQPAELEDSGVYFCASSASGGTDTQYFGPGTRLTVL.

CDR3 DNA: TGTGCCAGCAGCTTAGCCGAGCGGGAGGACACCTACGAGCAGTACTTC. It translates to CASSLAEREDTYEQYF. The V call is TRBV7-9, the J call TRBJ2-7, with 9 bases lining up with TRBD2. The CDR3 totals 16 residues. Germline CDR1 SEHNR, CDR2 FQNEAQ (reference sequence). Trimming cost V 0 bases and J 2 bases; bases outside gene matches: 5.

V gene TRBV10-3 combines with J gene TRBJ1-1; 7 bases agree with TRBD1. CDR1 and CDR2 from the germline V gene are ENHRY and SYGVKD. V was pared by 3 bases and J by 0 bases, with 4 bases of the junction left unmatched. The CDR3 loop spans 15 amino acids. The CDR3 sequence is CAISDPTGLNTEAFF. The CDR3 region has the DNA TGTGCCATCAGTGACCCGACAGGGCTGAACACTGAAGCTTTCTTT.

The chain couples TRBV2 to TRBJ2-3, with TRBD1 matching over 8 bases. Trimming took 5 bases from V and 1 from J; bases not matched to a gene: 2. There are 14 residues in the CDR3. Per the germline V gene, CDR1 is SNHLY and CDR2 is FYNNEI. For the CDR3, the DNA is TGTGCCAGCAGTCAGACAGGGGGCACAGATACGCAGTATTTT. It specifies CASSQTGGTDTQYF. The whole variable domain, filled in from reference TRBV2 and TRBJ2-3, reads EPEVTQTPSHQVTQMGQEVILRCVPISNHLYFYWYRQILGQKVEFLVSFYNNEISEKSEIFDDQFSVERPDGSNFTLKIRSTKLEDSAMYFCASSQTGGTDTQYFGPGTRLTVL.

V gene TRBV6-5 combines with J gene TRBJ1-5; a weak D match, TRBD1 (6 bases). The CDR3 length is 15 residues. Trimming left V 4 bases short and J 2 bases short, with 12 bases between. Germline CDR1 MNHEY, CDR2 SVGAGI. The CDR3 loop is CASSSTGIGNQPQHF. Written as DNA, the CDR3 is TGTGCCAGCAGTTCAACAGGGATTGGCAATCAGCCCCAGCATTTT.

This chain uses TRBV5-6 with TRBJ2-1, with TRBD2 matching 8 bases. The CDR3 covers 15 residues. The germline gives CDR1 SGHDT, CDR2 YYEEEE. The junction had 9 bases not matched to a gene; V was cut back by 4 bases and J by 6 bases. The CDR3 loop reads CASSRTSGGSNEQFF. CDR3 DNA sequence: TGTGCCAGCAGCCGAACTAGCGGAGGATCCAATGAGCAGTTCTTC.

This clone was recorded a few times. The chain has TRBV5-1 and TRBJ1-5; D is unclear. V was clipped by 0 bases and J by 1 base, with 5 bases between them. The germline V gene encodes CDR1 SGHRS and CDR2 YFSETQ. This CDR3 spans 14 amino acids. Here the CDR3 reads CASSLGVSNQPQHF. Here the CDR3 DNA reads TGCGCCAGCAGCTTGGGAGTGAGCAATCAGCCCCAGCATTTT.

CDR3: CASRERTSGGAQYF. CDR3 in DNA: TGTGCCAGCAGGGAAAGGACTAGCGGGGGTGCGCAGTATTTT. The chain joins TRBV2 to TRBJ2-3, with TRBD2 matching 13 bases. The CDR3 sequence is 14 residues long. Per germline, CDR1 SNHLY and CDR2 FYNNEI. V shed 6 bases and J 10 bases; nucleotides not matched to a gene: 7.

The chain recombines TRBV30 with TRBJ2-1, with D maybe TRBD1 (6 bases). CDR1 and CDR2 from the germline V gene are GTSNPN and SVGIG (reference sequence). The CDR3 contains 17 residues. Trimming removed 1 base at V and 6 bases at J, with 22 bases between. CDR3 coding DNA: TGTGCCTGGAGTGCCTCGATCACAGGGTTAATTGTCAATGAGCAGTTCTTC. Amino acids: CAWSASITGLIVNEQFF.

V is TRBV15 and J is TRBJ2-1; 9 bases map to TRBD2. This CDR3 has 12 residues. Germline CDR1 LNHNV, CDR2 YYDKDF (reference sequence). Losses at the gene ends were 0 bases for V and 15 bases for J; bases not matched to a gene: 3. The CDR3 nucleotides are TGTGCCACCAGCAGAGAAGCGGGAGGCCTGTTCTTC. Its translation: CATSREAGGLFF.

The DNA for the CDR3 is TGTGCCAGCAGCTTATTTGAGGGAGCTGGCTACACCTTC. Translating it yields CASSLFEGAGYTF. V gene TRBV7-9 combines with J gene TRBJ1-2; D is unclear. CDR3 length: 13 residues. Trimming left V 2 bases short and J 7 bases short, with 11 bases between. Germline CDR1 reads SEHNR; CDR2 reads FQNEAQ (reference sequence).

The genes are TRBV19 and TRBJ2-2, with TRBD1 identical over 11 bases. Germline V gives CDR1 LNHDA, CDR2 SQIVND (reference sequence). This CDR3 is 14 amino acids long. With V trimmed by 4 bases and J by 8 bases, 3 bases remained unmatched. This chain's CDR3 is CASSKDRGRGELFF. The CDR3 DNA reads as TGTGCCAGTAGTAAGGACAGGGGGCGTGGGGAGCTGTTTTTT.

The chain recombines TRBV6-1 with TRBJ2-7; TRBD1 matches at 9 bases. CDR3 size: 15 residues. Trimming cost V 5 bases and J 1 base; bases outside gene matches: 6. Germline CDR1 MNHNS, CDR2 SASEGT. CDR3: CASSSTGTGSYEQYF. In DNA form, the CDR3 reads TGTGCCAGCAGTAGCACCGGGACAGGGTCCTACGAGCAGTACTTC.

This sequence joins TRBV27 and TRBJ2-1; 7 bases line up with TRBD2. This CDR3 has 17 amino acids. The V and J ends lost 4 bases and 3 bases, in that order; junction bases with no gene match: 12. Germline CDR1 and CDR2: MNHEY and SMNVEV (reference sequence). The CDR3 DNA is TGTGCCAGCAGTTGGGGGGGACTCTCAGTAGGCTACAATGAGCAGTTCTTC. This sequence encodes CASSWGGLSVGYNEQFF.

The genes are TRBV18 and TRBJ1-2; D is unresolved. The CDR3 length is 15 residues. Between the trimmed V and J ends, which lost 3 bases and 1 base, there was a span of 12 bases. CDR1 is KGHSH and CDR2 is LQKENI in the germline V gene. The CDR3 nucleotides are TGTGCCAGCTCACCGAAAGTTGGAGATAACTATGGCTACACCTTC. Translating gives CASSPKVGDNYGYTF.

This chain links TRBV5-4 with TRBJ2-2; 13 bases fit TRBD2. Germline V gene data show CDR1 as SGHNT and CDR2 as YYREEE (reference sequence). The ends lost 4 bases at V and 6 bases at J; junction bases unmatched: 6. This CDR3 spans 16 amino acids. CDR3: CASSPGLAGVPGELFF. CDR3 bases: TGTGCCAGCAGCCCTGGACTAGCGGGAGTTCCCGGGGAGCTGTTTTTT.

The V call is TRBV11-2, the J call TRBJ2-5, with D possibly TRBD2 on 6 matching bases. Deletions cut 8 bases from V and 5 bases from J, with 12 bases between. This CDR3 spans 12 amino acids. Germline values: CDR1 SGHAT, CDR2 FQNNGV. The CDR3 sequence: CASGGLRETQYF. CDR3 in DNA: TGTGCCAGCGGGGGGTTGCGGGAGACCCAGTACTTC.

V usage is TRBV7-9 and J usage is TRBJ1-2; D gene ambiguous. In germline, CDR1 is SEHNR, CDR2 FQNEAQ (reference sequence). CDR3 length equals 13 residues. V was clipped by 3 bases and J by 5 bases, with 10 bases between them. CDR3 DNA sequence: TGTGCCAGCAGCTTGGACTTGGGGTATGGCTACACCTTC. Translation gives CASSLDLGYGYTF.

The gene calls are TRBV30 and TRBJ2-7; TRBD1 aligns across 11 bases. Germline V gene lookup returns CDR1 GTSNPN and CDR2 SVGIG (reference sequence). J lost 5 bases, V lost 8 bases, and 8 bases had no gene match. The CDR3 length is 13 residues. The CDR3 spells CAGKDRGRHEQYF. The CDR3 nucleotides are TGTGCCGGAAAGGACAGGGGGCGGCACGAGCAGTACTTC.

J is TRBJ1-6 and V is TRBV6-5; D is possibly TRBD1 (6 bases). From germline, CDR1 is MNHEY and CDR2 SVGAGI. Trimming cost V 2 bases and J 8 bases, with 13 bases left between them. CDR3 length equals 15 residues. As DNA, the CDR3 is TGTGCCAGCAGTTACAGTTGGGGGCGGCATTCACCCCTCCACTTT. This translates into CASSYSWGRHSPLHF.

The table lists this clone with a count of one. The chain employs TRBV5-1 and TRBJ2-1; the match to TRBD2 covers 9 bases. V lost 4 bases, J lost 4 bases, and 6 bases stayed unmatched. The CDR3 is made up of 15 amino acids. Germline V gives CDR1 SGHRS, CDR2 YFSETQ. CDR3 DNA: TGCGCCAGCAGCAAGGGACTAGCCGCTTACAATGAGCAGTTCTTC. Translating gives CASSKGLAAYNEQFF.

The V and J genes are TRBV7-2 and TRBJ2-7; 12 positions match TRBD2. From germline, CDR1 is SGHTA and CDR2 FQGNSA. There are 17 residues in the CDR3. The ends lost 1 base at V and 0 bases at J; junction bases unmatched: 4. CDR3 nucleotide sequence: TGTGCCAGCAGCTTAGTCGGGGGACTAGCGGGCTCCTACGAGCAGTACTTC. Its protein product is CASSLVGGLAGSYEQYF.

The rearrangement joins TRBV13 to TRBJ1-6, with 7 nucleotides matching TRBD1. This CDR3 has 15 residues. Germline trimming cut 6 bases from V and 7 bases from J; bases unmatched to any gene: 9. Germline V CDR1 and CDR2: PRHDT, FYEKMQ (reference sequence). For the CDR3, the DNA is TGTGCCAGCAGACAAACCGGGACAGTCAATTCACCCCTCCACTTT. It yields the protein CASRQTGTVNSPLHF.

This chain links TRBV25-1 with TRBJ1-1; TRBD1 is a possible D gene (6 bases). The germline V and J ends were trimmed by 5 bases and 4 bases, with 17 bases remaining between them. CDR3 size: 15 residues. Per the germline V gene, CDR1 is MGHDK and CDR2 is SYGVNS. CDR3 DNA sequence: TGTGCCAGCAGTATAACCCAGGGGATTAGCACTGAAGCTTTCTTT. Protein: CASSITQGISTEAFF.

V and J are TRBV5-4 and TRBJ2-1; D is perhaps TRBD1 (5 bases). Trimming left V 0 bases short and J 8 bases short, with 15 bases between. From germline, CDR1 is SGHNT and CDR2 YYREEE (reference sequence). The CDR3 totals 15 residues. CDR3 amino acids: CASSLASGMSDEQFF. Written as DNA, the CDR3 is TGTGCCAGCAGCTTGGCATCAGGGATGAGCGATGAGCAGTTCTTC.